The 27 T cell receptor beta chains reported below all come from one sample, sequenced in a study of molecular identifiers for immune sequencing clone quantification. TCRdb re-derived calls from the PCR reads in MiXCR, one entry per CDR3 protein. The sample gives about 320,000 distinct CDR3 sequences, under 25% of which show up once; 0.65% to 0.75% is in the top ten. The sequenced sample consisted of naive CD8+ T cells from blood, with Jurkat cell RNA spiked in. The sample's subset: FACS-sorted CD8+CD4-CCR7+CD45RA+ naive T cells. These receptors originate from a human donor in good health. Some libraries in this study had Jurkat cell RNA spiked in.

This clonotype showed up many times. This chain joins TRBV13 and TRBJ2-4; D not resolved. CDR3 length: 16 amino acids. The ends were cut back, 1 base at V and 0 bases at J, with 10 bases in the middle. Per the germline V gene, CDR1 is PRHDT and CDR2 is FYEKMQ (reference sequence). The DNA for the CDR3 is TGTGCCAGCAGCTTAGCACAGACTTTAGCCAAAAACATTCAGTACTTC. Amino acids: CASSLAQTLAKNIQYF.

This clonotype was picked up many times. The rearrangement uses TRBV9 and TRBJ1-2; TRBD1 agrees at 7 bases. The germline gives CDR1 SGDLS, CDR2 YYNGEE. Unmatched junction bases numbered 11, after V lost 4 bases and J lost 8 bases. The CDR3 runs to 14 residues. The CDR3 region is CASSPLLGQSGYTF. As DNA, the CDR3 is TGTGCCAGCAGCCCACTCCTGGGACAGTCCGGCTACACCTTC.

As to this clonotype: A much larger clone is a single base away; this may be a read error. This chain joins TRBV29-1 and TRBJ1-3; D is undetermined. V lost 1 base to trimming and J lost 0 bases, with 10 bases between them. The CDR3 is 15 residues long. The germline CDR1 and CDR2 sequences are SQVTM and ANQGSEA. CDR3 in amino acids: CSVEAWSFSGNTIYF. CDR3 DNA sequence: TGCAGCGTTGAAGCTTGGAGCTTCTCTGGAAACACCATATATTTT.

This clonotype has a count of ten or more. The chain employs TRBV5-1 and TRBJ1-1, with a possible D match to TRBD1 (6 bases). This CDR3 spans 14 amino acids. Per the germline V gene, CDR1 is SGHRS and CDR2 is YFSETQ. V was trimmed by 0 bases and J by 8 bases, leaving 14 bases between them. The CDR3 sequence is CASSLGQGLIEAFF. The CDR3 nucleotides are TGCGCCAGCAGCTTGGGGCAGGGGCTTATCGAAGCTTTCTTT.

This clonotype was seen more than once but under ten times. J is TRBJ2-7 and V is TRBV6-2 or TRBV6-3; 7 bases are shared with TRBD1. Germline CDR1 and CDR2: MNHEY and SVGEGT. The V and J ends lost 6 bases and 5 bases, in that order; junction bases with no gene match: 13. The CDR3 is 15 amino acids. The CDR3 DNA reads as TGTGCCAGCAGCCCGACAGGGTTCCGGTTGGACGAGCAGTACTTC. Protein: CASSPTGFRLDEQYF.

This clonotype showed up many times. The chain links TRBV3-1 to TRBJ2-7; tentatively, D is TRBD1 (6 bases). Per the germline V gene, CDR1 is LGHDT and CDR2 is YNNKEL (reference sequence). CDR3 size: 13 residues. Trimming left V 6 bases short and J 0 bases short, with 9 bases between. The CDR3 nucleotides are TGTGCCAGCAGACAGGGCGGCTCCTACGAGCAGTACTTC. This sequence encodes CASRQGGSYEQYF.

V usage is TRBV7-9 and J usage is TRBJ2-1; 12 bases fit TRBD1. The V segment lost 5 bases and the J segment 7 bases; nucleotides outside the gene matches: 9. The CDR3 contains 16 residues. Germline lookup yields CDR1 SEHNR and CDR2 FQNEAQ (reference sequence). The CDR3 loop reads CASSPGPGQGANEQFF. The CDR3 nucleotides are TGTGCCAGCAGCCCAGGCCCGGGACAGGGGGCGAATGAGCAGTTCTTC. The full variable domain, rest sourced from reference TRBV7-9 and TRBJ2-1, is DTGVSQNPRHKITKRGQNVTFRCDPISEHNRLYWYRQTLGQGPEFLTYFQNEAQLEKSRLLSDRFSAERPKGSFSTLEIQRTEQGDSAMYLCASSPGPGQGANEQFFGPGTRLTVL.

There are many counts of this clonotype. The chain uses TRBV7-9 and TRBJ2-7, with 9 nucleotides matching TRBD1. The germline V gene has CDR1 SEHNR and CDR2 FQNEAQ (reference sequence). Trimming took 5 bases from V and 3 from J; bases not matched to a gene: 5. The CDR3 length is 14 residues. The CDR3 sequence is CASSLGQGVYEQYF. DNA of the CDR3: TGTGCCAGCAGCCTGGGACAGGGTGTCTACGAGCAGTACTTC.

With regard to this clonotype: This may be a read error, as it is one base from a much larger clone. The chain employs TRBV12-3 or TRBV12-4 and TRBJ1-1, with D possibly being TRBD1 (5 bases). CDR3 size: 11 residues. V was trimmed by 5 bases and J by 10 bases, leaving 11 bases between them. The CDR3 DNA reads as TGTGCCAGCAGTCTTGGGGGGGGAGCTTTCTTT. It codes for CASSLGGGAFF.

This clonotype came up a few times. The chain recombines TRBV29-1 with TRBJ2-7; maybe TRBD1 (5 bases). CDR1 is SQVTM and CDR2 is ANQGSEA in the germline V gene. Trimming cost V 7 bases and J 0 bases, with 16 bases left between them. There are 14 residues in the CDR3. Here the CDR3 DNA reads TGCAGCGCCGCAACGACAGCCAGCTCCTACGAGCAGTACTTC. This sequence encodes CSAATTASSYEQYF.

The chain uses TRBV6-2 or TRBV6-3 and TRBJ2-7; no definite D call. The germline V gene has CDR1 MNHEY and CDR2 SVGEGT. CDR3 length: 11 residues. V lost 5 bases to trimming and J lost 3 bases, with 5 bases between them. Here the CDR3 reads CASSRNYEQYF. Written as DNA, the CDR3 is TGTGCCAGCAGTCGAAACTACGAGCAGTACTTC.

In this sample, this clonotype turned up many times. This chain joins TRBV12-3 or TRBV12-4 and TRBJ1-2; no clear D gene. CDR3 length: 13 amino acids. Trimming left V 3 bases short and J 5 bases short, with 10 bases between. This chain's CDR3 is CASSFALNYGYTF. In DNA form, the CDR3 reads TGTGCCAGCAGTTTCGCTCTGAATTATGGCTACACCTTC.

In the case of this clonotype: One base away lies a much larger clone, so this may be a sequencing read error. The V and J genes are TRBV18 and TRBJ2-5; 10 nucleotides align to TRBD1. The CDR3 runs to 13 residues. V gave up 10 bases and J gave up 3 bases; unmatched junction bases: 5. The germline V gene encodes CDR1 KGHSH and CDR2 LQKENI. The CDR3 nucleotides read TGTGCCAACTCCGGGACAGGGGAAGAGACCCAGTACTTC. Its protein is CANSGTGEETQYF.

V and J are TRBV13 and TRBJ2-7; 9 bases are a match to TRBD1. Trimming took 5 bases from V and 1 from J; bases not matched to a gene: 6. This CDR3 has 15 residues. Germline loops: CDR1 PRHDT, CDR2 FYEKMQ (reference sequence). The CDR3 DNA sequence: TGTGCCAGCAGCCCACGGGACAGGGTGTCCTACGAGCAGTACTTC. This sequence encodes CASSPRDRVSYEQYF.

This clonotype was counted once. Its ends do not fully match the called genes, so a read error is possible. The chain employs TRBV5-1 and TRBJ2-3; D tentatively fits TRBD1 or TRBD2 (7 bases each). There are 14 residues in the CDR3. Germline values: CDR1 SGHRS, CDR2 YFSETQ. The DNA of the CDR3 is TGCGCCACCGCGGAGGAGGGGGGGACAGATACGCGGTATTTT. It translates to CATAEEGGTDTRYF.

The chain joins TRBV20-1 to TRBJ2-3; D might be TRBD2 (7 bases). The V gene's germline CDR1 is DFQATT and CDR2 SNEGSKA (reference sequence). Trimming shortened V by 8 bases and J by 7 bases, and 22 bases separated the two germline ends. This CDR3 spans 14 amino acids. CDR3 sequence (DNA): TGCAGTCAAGTTGTAGGGGGGGTGGTGAATACGCAGTATTTT. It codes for CSQVVGGVVNTQYF.

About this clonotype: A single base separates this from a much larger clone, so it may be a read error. CDR3 nucleotide sequence: TGCAGTGCAACGAATCTAGCGGGGTCCACAGGTACGCAGTATTTT. Its translation is CSATNLAGSTGTQYF. The J gene is TRBJ2-3, the V gene TRBV20-1; 9 positions match TRBD2. CDR1 is DFQATT and CDR2 is SNEGSKA in the germline V gene (reference sequence). The CDR3 sequence is 15 residues long.

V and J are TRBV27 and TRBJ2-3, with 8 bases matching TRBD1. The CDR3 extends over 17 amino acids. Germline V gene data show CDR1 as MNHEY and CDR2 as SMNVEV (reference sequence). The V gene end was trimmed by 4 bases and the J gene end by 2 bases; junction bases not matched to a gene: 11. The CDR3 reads CASSSYTGTGITDTQYF. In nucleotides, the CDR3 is TGTGCCAGCAGTTCTTACACCGGGACAGGTATCACAGATACGCAGTATTTT.

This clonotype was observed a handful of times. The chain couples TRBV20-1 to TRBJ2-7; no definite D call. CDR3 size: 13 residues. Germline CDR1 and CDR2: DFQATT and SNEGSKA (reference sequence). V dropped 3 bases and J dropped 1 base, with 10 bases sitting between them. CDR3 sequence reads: CSASPTESYEQYF. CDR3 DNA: TGCAGTGCTAGCCCCACAGAATCCTACGAGCAGTACTTC.

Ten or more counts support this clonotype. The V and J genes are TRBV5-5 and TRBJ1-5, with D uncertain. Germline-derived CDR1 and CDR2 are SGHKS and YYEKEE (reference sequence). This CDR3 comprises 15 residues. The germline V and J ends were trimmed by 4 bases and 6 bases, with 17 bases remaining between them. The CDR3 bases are TGTGCCAGCAGCCGGAGTCATGGGGTAACTCAGCCCCAGCATTTT. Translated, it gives CASSRSHGVTQPQHF.

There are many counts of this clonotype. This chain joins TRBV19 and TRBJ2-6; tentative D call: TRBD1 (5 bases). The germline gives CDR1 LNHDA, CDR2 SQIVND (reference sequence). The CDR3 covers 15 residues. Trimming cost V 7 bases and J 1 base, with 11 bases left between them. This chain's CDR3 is CASTFAGSGANVLTF. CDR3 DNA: TGTGCCAGTACGTTTGCAGGGTCTGGGGCCAACGTCCTGACTTTC.

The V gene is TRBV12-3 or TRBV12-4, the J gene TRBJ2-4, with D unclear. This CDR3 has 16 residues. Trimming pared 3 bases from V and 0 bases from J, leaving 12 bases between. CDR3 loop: CASSFSGPIAKNIQYF. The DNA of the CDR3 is TGTGCCAGCAGTTTTTCTGGACCTATAGCCAAAAACATTCAGTACTTC.

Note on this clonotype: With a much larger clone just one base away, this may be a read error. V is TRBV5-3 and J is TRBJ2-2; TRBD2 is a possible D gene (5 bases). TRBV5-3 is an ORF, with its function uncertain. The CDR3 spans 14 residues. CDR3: CASKPNANTGELSF. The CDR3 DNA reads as TGTGCCAGCAAGCCGAACGCGAACACCGGGGAGCTGTCTTTT.

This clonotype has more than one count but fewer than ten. CDR3 DNA: TGCGCCAGCAGCCAAGATCGAGGCCCCCGAGGGAATGAGCAGTTCTTC. Residues: CASSQDRGPRGNEQFF. The V call is TRBV4-3, the J call TRBJ2-1; TRBD2 might be the D (5 bases). Germline V CDR1 and CDR2: LGHNA, YSLEER. V lost 0 bases and J lost 7, with 16 bases in between. This CDR3 spans 16 amino acids.

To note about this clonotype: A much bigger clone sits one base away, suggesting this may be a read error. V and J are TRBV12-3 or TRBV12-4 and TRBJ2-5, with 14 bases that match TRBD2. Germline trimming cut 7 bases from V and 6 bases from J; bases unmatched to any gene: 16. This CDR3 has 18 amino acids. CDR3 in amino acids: CASTSGLAGAIGQKTQYF. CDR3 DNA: TGTGCCAGCACCTCGGGACTAGCGGGGGCCATAGGACAAAAGACCCAGTACTTC.

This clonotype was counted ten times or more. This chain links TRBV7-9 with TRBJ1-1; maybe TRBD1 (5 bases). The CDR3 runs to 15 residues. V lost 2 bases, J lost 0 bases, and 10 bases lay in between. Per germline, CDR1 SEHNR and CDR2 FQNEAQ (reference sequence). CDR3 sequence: CASSLSQGMNTEAFF. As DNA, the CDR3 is TGTGCCAGCAGCTTAAGCCAGGGAATGAACACTGAAGCTTTCTTT.

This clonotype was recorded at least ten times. CDR3: CATSDGTGLPFF. CDR3 bases: TGTGCCACCAGTGACGGGACAGGTCTACCTTTCTTT. The V call is TRBV24-1, the J call TRBJ1-1; 8 bases align to TRBD1. With 4 bases clipped from V and 12 bases from J, the junction kept 6 bases outside the gene matches. CDR3 length: 12 amino acids. CDR1 is KGHDR and CDR2 is SFDVKD in the germline V gene.